This TCR beta chain was sequenced for a study of cytomegalovirus exposure and HLA in healthy donors. The CDR3 spans 14 residues. The ends were cut back, 9 bases at V and 4 bases at J, with 17 bases in the middle. Germline V gene lookup returns CDR1 SGHNT and CDR2 YYREEE (reference sequence). Here immunoSEQ multiplex PCR was the method, and the copy in TCRdb shows in-frame clones only, minus some. The sample lists over 150,000 clones, around nine tenths occurring once. Sequenced sample: PBMCs. The TCR originated in a young woman in good health and CMV-seronegative. V usage is TRBV5-4 and J usage is TRBJ2-1; possible D gene TRBD2, 6 bases. The CDR3 protein is CATDRSGLYNEQFF. The CDR3 DNA sequence: TGTGCCACCGACCGTAGCGGACTTTACAATGAGCAGTTCTTC.